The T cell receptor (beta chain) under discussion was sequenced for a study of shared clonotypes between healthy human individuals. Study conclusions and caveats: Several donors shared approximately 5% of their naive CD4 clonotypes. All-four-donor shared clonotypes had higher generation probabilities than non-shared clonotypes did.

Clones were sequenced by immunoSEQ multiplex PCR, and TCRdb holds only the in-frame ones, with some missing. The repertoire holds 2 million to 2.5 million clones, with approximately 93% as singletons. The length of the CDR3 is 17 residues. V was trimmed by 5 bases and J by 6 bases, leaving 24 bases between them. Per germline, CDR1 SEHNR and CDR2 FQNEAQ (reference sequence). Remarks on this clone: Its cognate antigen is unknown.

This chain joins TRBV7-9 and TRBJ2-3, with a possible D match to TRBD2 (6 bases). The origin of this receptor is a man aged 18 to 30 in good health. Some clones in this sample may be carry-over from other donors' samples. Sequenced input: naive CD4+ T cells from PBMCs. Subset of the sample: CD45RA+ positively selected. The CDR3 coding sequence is TGTGCCAGCAGCCCGACCTCCGGGAGATGGGGAATGGATACGCAGTATTTT. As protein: CASSPTSGRWGMDTQYF. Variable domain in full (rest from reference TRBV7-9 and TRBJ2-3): DTGVSQNPRHKITKRGQNVTFRCDPISEHNRLYWYRQTLGQGPEFLTYFQNEAQLEKSRLLSDRFSAERPKGSFSTLEIQRTEQGDSAMYLCASSPTSGRWGMDTQYFGPGTRLTVL.